These 2 T cell receptor beta chains originate from one sample sequenced in a study of CD8 T cell repertoires and HIV-1 epitope variants. Their antigens are not known. Data came from immunoSEQ multiplex PCR; TCRdb stores just in-frame clones and leaves some out. The table records about 6,300 clones, 66% of them present only once. Sequenced sample: cultured CD8+ T cells derived from PBMCs. These receptors all come from a male donor with HIV.

This clone was recorded a few times. The chain combines TRBV28 with TRBJ2-1, with 8 bases identical to TRBD2. The V gene's germline CDR1 is MDHEN and CDR2 SYDVKM. This CDR3 comprises 14 residues. The junction had 6 bases not matched to a gene; V was cut back by 1 base and J by 10 bases. The CDR3 sequence is CASSLSRGAMEQFF. CDR3 sequence (DNA): TGTGCCAGCAGTTTATCGCGGGGGGCTATGGAGCAGTTCTTC.

This clone was detected only a few times. The chain employs TRBV4-2 and TRBJ1-1, with 7 bases fitting TRBD1. This CDR3 has 17 amino acids. The junction had 8 bases not matched to a gene; V was cut back by 0 bases and J by 1 base. Germline assignment: CDR1 LGHNA and CDR2 YNFKEQ. The CDR3 DNA is TGTGCCAGCAGCCAAGATCATCAGACAGGGAGGAACACTGAAGCTTTCTTT. Translation: CASSQDHQTGRNTEAFF.